This T cell receptor (beta chain) was profiled in a study of T cells after posttransplantation cyclophosphamide. Study findings and constraints: Recipient CMV seropositivity and CMV reactivation strongly tracked TRB clonality. Blood and skin or GI T cell repertoires showed limited TRB overlap. Donor-recipient repertoire similarity was low at 1-2 months, rising over year one.

Cells defined as naive were viable CD3+CD4+ or CD3+CD8+ and CCR7+CD45RA+CD45RO-CD95-CD27+CD28+. The related graft donor's blood sample was taken on the day of bone marrow donation. Some clones are missing from TCRdb's copy, which holds only in-frame ones; the method was immunoSEQ multiplex PCR. The sample yields about 15,000 clones, 85% to 95% seen once. This CDR3 is 13 amino acids long. Germline-derived CDR1 and CDR2 are SGDLS and YYNGEE. V lost 0 bases and J 5 bases, leaving 8 bases between the germline ends. As concerns this clone: Its antigen is unidentified.

Sequencing was done on a sample of naive CD4+ T cells sorted from blood. This sequence originates from a woman between 50 and 59 years old in good health and a related stem cell transplant donor. The rearrangement links TRBV9 to TRBJ1-1; D call uncertain. Written as DNA, the CDR3 is TGTGCCAGCAGCGTAGGGGCGTGGACTGAAGCTTTCTTT. It codes for CASSVGAWTEAFF.